These 30 T cell receptor beta chains were sequenced from one sample in a study of beta chain features in type 1 diabetes. TCRB transcripts that were expressed got sequenced, as all of the isolated RNA had been reverse transcribed. Sequenced by immunoSEQ multiplex PCR; TCRdb stores in-frame clones only, minus some. Of 150,000 to 170,000 clones in the sample, about 8.5% were seen once. Sequencing used central memory CD4+ T cells from blood. All receptors come from a man aged 18 to 29 in good health.

The chain combines TRBV7-2 with TRBJ2-3; D is possibly TRBD2 (6 bases). The CDR3 consists of 14 residues. Germline loops: CDR1 SGHTA, CDR2 FQGNSA. V was cut by 5 bases and J by 2 bases, with 11 bases left in between. Here the CDR3 reads CASSTGTVTDTQYF. For the CDR3, the DNA is TGTGCCAGCAGCACCGGGACTGTCACAGATACGCAGTATTTT.

This clone was counted between two and nine times. The chain carries TRBV5-6 and TRBJ2-5; TRBD1 aligns across 7 bases. CDR1 is SGHDT, CDR2 YYEEEE, per germline. The V gene end was trimmed by 2 bases and the J gene end by 1 base; junction bases not matched to a gene: 8. CDR3 length: 16 residues. CDR3 nucleotide sequence: TGTGCCAGCAGCTTCTATGGGACAGTACTCCAAGAGACCCAGTACTTC. Protein product: CASSFYGTVLQETQYF.

The rearrangement joins TRBV6-1 to TRBJ1-5; weak D call: TRBD1 (6 bases). The CDR3 spans 15 residues. Germline V CDR1 and CDR2: MNHNS, SASEGT. V gave up 2 bases and J gave up 9 bases, with 17 bases separating them. Here the CDR3 DNA reads TGTGCCAGCAGTGAAAAGGAGGGGGGGCGACGGCCCCAGCATTTT. Its translation: CASSEKEGGRRPQHF.

This clone was found a few times. This sequence joins TRBV7-3 and TRBJ2-5; 10 bases agree with TRBD2. Per the germline V gene, CDR1 is SGHTA and CDR2 is FQGTGA. The CDR3 sequence is 15 residues long. The V and J ends lost 3 bases and 5 bases, in that order; junction bases with no gene match: 6. This CDR3 is CASSFQAGGHETQYF. CDR3 nucleotides: TGTGCCAGCAGCTTTCAAGCGGGGGGGCATGAGACCCAGTACTTC.

The chain carries TRBV19 and TRBJ2-1, with 8 bases that match TRBD2. Per germline, CDR1 LNHDA and CDR2 SQIVND (reference sequence). The V gene end was trimmed by 3 bases and the J gene end by 7 bases; junction bases not matched to a gene: 8. This CDR3 contains 15 residues. CDR3 residues: CASSMVGRGGNEQFF. Here the CDR3 DNA reads TGTGCCAGTAGTATGGTCGGGCGCGGGGGGAATGAGCAGTTCTTC.

V is TRBV7-8 and J is TRBJ2-4; D not certain. The CDR3 runs to 15 residues. The germline V gene encodes CDR1 SGHVS and CDR2 FQNEAQ. Trimming removed 1 base at V and 0 bases at J, with 7 bases between. The CDR3 bases are TGTGCCAGCAGCTTAGACAGTTTAGCCAAAAACATTCAGTACTTC. It is translated as CASSLDSLAKNIQYF.

This clone occurred a few times. The V call is TRBV19, the J call TRBJ2-2; 7 bases match TRBD2. With 7 bases clipped from V and 6 bases from J, the junction kept 8 bases outside the gene matches. The germline CDR1 and CDR2 sequences are LNHDA and SQIVND (reference sequence). CDR3 length equals 14 residues. CDR3 protein: CASKTQGGPGELFF. CDR3 nucleotide sequence: TGTGCCAGTAAAACCCAGGGAGGGCCCGGGGAGCTGTTTTTT.

This clone occurred a few times. The V gene is TRBV11-1, the J gene TRBJ2-1; D is unresolved. V gave up 2 bases and J gave up 4 bases, with 9 bases separating them. The CDR3 has 14 amino acids. The germline CDR1 and CDR2 sequences are SGHAT and FQDESV (reference sequence). In nucleotides, the CDR3 is TGTGCCAGCAGCTTAATTTCTGTTTACAATGAGCAGTTCTTC. Translating gives CASSLISVYNEQFF.

The chain employs TRBV7-2 and TRBJ2-7; tentatively, D is TRBD2 (6 bases). CDR1 and CDR2 from the germline V gene are SGHTA and FQGNSA. V was pared by 5 bases and J by 5 bases, with 10 bases between. This CDR3 spans 12 amino acids. The CDR3 coding sequence is TGTGCCAGCAGCCCCGCGGGGAACGAGCAGTACTTC. This encodes CASSPAGNEQYF.

The CDR3 sequence: CASRGLDTGELFF. As DNA, the CDR3 is TGTGCCAGCAGGGGACTAGACACCGGGGAGCTGTTTTTT. The chain uses TRBV11-2 and TRBJ2-2; 8 nucleotides match TRBD2. With 6 bases clipped from V and 3 bases from J, the junction kept 0 bases outside the gene matches. Per germline, CDR1 SGHAT and CDR2 FQNNGV. The CDR3 spans 13 residues.

This clone was detected only a few times. The chain is built from TRBV4-2 and TRBJ2-2; D perhaps matches TRBD1 (6 bases). The CDR3 is 13 residues long. Germline V lookup: CDR1 LGHNA, CDR2 YNFKEQ. Trimming took off 10 bases at V and 1 base at J, with 10 bases between the two ends. In DNA form, the CDR3 reads TGTGCCACAAGACAGGAGAACACCGGGGAGCTGTTTTTT. It yields the protein CATRQENTGELFF.

V gene TRBV4-3 combines with J gene TRBJ2-4; 7 positions match TRBD1. Germline CDR1 is LGHNA and CDR2 is YSLEER. The CDR3 has 15 residues. The V gene end was trimmed by 4 bases and the J gene end by 4 bases; junction bases not matched to a gene: 7. CDR3 residues: CASSPIRDRKNIQYF. DNA for the CDR3: TGCGCCAGCAGCCCCATCCGGGACAGAAAAAACATTCAGTACTTC.

This clone has just a few counts. This sequence joins TRBV7-2 and TRBJ2-7; TRBD1 matches at 12 bases. The CDR3 is 15 residues long. Germline loops: CDR1 SGHTA, CDR2 FQGNSA. V dropped 3 bases and J dropped 6; count of bases not matched to a gene: 6. The CDR3 spells CASSFGDRGRPEQYF. CDR3 nucleotide sequence: TGTGCCAGCAGCTTTGGGGACAGGGGGCGGCCCGAGCAGTACTTC.

The rearrangement uses TRBV25-1 and TRBJ1-6; unclear D gene. V was trimmed by 3 bases and J by 7 bases, leaving 13 bases between them. The length of the CDR3 is 15 residues. In germline, CDR1 is MGHDK, CDR2 SYGVNS. The chain's CDR3 is CASSDGLNLNSPLHF. In nucleotides, the CDR3 is TGTGCCAGCAGTGATGGACTCAACCTGAATTCACCCCTCCACTTT.

This clone came up a few times. This chain uses TRBV15 with TRBJ1-5; D remains unclear. Germline V gene lookup returns CDR1 LNHNV and CDR2 YYDKDF (reference sequence). The CDR3 spans 15 residues. The V end lost 0 bases, the J end lost 1 base, and 7 bases lay between the germline ends. CDR3 sequence: CATSRDRGSNQPQHF. The CDR3 DNA reads as TGTGCCACCAGCAGAGATCGCGGCAGCAATCAGCCCCAGCATTTT. Full variable domain (missing parts from reference TRBV15 and TRBJ1-5): DAMVIQNPRYQVTQFGKPVTLSCSQTLNHNVMYWYQQKSSQAPKLLFHYYDKDFNNEADTPDNFQSRRPNTSFCFLDIRSPGLGDTAMYLCATSRDRGSNQPQHFGDGTRLSIL.

The chain is built from TRBV7-9 and TRBJ2-5; D may be TRBD2 (6 bases). Trimming left V 5 bases short and J 9 bases short, with 10 bases between. This CDR3 comprises 11 residues. CDR1 is SEHNR and CDR2 is FQNEAQ in the germline V gene (reference sequence). The CDR3 loop is CASSLGSAQYF. The CDR3, as DNA: TGTGCCAGCAGCCTCGGGAGCGCCCAGTACTTC.

In its sample, this clone was seen a few times. The chain combines TRBV6-5 with TRBJ1-5, with 8 bases matching TRBD1. Germline-derived CDR1 and CDR2 are MNHEY and SVGAGI. The CDR3 is made up of 15 amino acids. The junction had 7 bases not matched to a gene; V was cut back by 0 bases and J by 9 bases. The CDR3 loop reads CASSYSGQGYRPQHF. CDR3 DNA: TGTGCCAGCAGTTACTCCGGACAGGGTTATCGGCCCCAGCATTTT.

There are many counts of this clone. J is TRBJ2-3 and V is TRBV30; TRBD1 matches 9 bases. The V gene end was trimmed by 0 bases and the J gene end by 6 bases; junction bases not matched to a gene: 4. The germline V gene has CDR1 GTSNPN and CDR2 SVGIG (reference sequence). This CDR3 comprises 14 residues. The CDR3 reads CAWSVGQGLDTQYF. The CDR3 DNA sequence: TGTGCCTGGAGTGTTGGACAGGGGTTGGATACGCAGTATTTT. The full variable domain, in which reference TRBV30 and TRBJ2-3 provide the parts outside the CDR3, is SQTIHQWPATLVQPVGSPLSLECTVEGTSNPNLYWYRQAAGRGLQLLFYSVGIGQISSEVPQNLSASRPQDRQFILSSKKLLLSDSGFYLCAWSVGQGLDTQYFGPGTRLTVL.

This clone was counted between two and nine times. The J gene is TRBJ1-2, the V gene TRBV28; TRBD1 might be the D (5 bases). CDR1 is MDHEN, CDR2 SYDVKM, per germline. The length of the CDR3 is 14 residues. The V gene lost 3 bases and the J gene lost 2 bases, with 10 bases spanning the gap. In nucleotides, the CDR3 is TGTGCCAGCAGTTTGGGGGGGGGAAACTATGGCTACACCTTC. It specifies CASSLGGGNYGYTF.

CDR3 sequence: CASTPDRASNQPQHF. The CDR3, as DNA: TGTGCCAGTACCCCGGACAGGGCTAGCAATCAGCCCCAGCATTTT. The chain recombines TRBV19 with TRBJ1-5; 8 nucleotides line up with TRBD1. With V trimmed by 7 bases and J by 0 bases, 5 bases remained unmatched. Germline CDR1 reads LNHDA; CDR2 reads SQIVND (reference sequence). The CDR3 length is 15 residues.

The CDR3 region has the DNA TGTGCCACCAGACAGGTCCCACCCCAATCCTACGGCTACACCTTC. Translation: CATRQVPPQSYGYTF. This rearrangement joins TRBV28 to TRBJ1-2, with D perhaps matching TRBD1 (6 bases). Trimming took 10 bases from V and 8 from J, leaving 26 bases between them. The CDR3 has 15 amino acids. CDR1 is MDHEN, CDR2 SYDVKM, per germline.

This clone was picked up a small number of times. The V gene is TRBV6-5, the J gene TRBJ2-7, with 12 bases that match TRBD2. This CDR3 is 15 amino acids long. V lost 6 bases, J lost 3 bases, and 6 bases stayed unmatched. The germline gives CDR1 MNHEY, CDR2 SVGAGI. The CDR3 loop reads CASRLTSGRYYEQYF. The CDR3, as DNA: TGTGCCAGCAGGCTGACTAGCGGGAGATACTACGAGCAGTACTTC.

This clone was seen ten or more times. This rearrangement joins TRBV7-9 to TRBJ2-7; D is ambiguous. This CDR3 contains 15 residues. The germline V gene encodes CDR1 SEHNR and CDR2 FQNEAQ (reference sequence). The V end was cut by 5 bases, the J end by 5 bases, with 19 bases between. CDR3 nucleotides: TGTGCCAGCAGCCTCGGCGGATTAGATCGAGACGAGCAGTACTTC. Amino acids: CASSLGGLDRDEQYF. Supplemented by reference TRBV7-9 and TRBJ2-7, the full variable domain reads DTGVSQNPRHKITKRGQNVTFRCDPISEHNRLYWYRQTLGQGPEFLTYFQNEAQLEKSRLLSDRFSAERPKGSFSTLEIQRTEQGDSAMYLCASSLGGLDRDEQYFGPGTRLTVT.

This clone was seen only a few times. The chain employs TRBV9 and TRBJ2-1; 7 nucleotides match TRBD1. This CDR3 region has 15 residues. Germline V gene sequence: CDR1 SGDLS, CDR2 YYNGEE. J was trimmed by 7 bases and V by 4 bases; bases with no gene match: 11. Written as DNA, the CDR3 is TGTGCCAGCAGCCCAGCTCCGACAGGGTTTAATGAGCAGTTCTTC. Protein: CASSPAPTGFNEQFF.

This clone turned up a few times. The V gene is TRBV30, the J gene TRBJ2-3, with D possibly TRBD1 on 5 matching bases. The V end was cut by 5 bases, the J end by 0 bases, with 9 bases between. This CDR3 spans 13 amino acids. The germline CDR1 and CDR2 sequences are GTSNPN and SVGIG (reference sequence). The CDR3 DNA is TGTGCCTGGGCAGGGCCGAGCACAGATACGCAGTATTTT. It yields the protein CAWAGPSTDTQYF. Full variable domain (remainder filled in from reference TRBV30 and TRBJ2-3): SQTIHQWPATLVQPVGSPLSLECTVEGTSNPNLYWYRQAAGRGLQLLFYSVGIGQISSEVPQNLSASRPQDRQFILSSKKLLLSDSGFYLCAWAGPSTDTQYFGPGTRLTVL.

This clone was observed a handful of times. This rearrangement joins TRBV30 to TRBJ2-2; 8 bases line up with TRBD1. The V segment lost 6 bases and the J segment 5 bases; nucleotides outside the gene matches: 5. CDR3 length: 13 amino acids. The germline V gene has CDR1 GTSNPN and CDR2 SVGIG (reference sequence). This CDR3 is CACRTGYTGELFF. As DNA, the CDR3 is TGTGCCTGTCGGACAGGGTATACCGGGGAGCTGTTTTTT.

The chain is built from TRBV19 and TRBJ1-5, with TRBD1 identical over 9 bases. The ends lost 10 bases at V and 4 bases at J; junction bases unmatched: 5. This CDR3 spans 13 amino acids. Per the germline V gene, CDR1 is LNHDA and CDR2 is SQIVND (reference sequence). For the CDR3, the DNA is TGTGCCACGAGGGACAGGGCGAATCAGCCCCAGCATTTT. The encoded protein is CATRDRANQPQHF.

The CDR3 loop reads CAWTKGAGEKLFF. The CDR3 coding sequence is TGTGCCTGGACAAAGGGGGCGGGTGAAAAACTGTTTTTT. The chain is built from TRBV30 and TRBJ1-4; TRBD1 matches 7 bases. V was clipped by 4 bases and J by 7 bases; unmatched bases: 6. Germline V gene lookup returns CDR1 GTSNPN and CDR2 SVGIG (reference sequence). The CDR3 has 13 amino acids.

This clone was recorded at least ten times. The chain uses TRBV5-4 and TRBJ2-7; D perhaps matches TRBD1 (6 bases). Trimming shortened V by 4 bases and J by 3 bases, and 14 bases separated the two germline ends. This CDR3 is built from 14 residues. The germline gives CDR1 SGHNT, CDR2 YYREEE (reference sequence). As DNA, the CDR3 is TGTGCCAGCAGCCAGGACAGCGGCGGCTACGAGCAGTACTTC. Residues: CASSQDSGGYEQYF. Complete variable domain (other parts from reference TRBV5-4 and TRBJ2-7): ETGVTQSPTHLIKTRGQQVTLRCSSQSGHNTVSWYQQALGQGPQFIFQYYREEENGRGNFPPRFSGLQFPNYSSELNVNALELDDSALYLCASSQDSGGYEQYFGPGTRLTVT.

This clone was observed many times. The rearrangement joins TRBV7-2 to TRBJ2-7; D unresolved. Germline-derived CDR1 and CDR2 are SGHTA and FQGNSA. The V gene lost 4 bases and the J gene lost 3 bases, with 4 bases spanning the gap. CDR3 length: 11 amino acids. CDR3 sequence: CASSSFYEQYF. Written as DNA, the CDR3 is TGTGCCAGCAGCTCCTTCTACGAGCAGTACTTC.